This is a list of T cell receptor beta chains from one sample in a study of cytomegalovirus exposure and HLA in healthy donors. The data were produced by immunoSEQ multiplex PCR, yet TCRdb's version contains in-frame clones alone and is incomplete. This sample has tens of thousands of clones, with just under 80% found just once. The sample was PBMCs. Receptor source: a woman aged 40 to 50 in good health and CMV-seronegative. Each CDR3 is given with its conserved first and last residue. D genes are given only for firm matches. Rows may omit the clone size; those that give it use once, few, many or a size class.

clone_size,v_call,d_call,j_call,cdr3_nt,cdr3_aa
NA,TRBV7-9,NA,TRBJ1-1,TGTGCCAGCAGCCCCTTCGACAGCGGGATGGCTGAAGCTTTCTTT,CASSPFDSGMAEAFF
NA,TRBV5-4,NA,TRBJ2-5,TGTGCCAGCAGCATGCCCCGGGGGGCTGAAGAGACCCAGTACTTC,CASSMPRGAEETQYF
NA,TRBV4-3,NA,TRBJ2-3,TGCGCCAGCAGCCAAGATACCGGTGGGCTCGGAGATACGCAGTATTTT,CASSQDTGGLGDTQYF
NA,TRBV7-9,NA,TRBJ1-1,TGTGCCAGCAGCTCTACCCCCCTCGATGGGAACACTGAAGCTTTCTTT,CASSSTPLDGNTEAFF
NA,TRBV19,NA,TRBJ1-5,TGTGCCAGTAGTCCACAGGGTTATAGCAATCAGCCCCAGCATTTT,CASSPQGYSNQPQHF
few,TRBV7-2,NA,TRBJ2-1,TGTGCCAGCAGTAATTACAATGAGCAGTTCTTC,CASSNYNEQFF
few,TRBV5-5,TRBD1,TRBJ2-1,TGCGCCAGCAGCCAGGAAGGACAGGGAACCTACAATGAGCAGTTCTTC,CASSQEGQGTYNEQFF
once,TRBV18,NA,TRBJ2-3,TGTGCCAGCTCCCAAGGGACTTTCACAGATACGCAGTATTTT,CASSQGTFTDTQYF
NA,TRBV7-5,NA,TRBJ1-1,TGTGCCAGAAGCTTAATTAGGCAGGCCATGAACACTGAAGCTTTCTTT,CARSLIRQAMNTEAFF
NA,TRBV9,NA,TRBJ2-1,TGTGCCAGCAGCGTAGAAGGGGCAGCCTACAATGAGCAGTTCTTC,CASSVEGAAYNEQFF
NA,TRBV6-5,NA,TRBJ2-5,TGTGCCAGCAGCCGCGGCGAGGAGACCCAGTACTTC,CASSRGEETQYF
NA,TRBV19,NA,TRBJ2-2,TGTGCCAGTAGTATTATTAGCGGGGAGCTGTTTTTT,CASSIISGELFF
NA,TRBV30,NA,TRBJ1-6,TGTGCCTGGAGTGTGGGCCAGGGGAATTCACCCCTCCACTTT,CAWSVGQGNSPLHF
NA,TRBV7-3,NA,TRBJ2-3,TGTGCCAGCAGCTTAATTTCTAGCACAGATACGCAGTATTTT,CASSLISSTDTQYF
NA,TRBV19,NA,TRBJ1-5,TGTGCCAGTAGTATAGGGTTCAGGGGTAGCAATCAGCCCCAGCATTTT,CASSIGFRGSNQPQHF
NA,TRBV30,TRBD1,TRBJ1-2,TGTGCCTGGAGGGGGACAGGGGGCTACTATGGCTACACCTTC,CAWRGTGGYYGYTF